This T cell receptor (beta chain) came from a study of graft-versus-host responses after intestinal transplantation. CDR3 length: 14 residues. Germline CDR1 and CDR2: MDHEN and SYDVKM. V shed 3 bases and J shed 3 bases, with 12 bases lying between them. On this clone itself: The antigen is unknown.

Study outcomes and limitations: High graft-versus-host to host-versus-graft clonal ratios were found in allografts of patients who had graft-donor T cell macrochimerism.

The repertoire was sequenced with immunoSEQ multiplex PCR; TCRdb's copy has only in-frame clones and lacks some. The sample shows under 100,000 clones, just under 95% of them seen only once. This sequence joins TRBV28 and TRBJ2-7; possibly TRBD1 for D (6 bases). The TCR originated in a human donor who was the organ donor for an intestinal transplant. The sequencing used unstimulated CD8+ T cells sorted from spleen or lymph node cells, collected before transplant. The CDR3 reads CASSFRDTHYEQYF. CDR3 bases: TGTGCCAGCAGTTTTAGGGACACCCACTACGAGCAGTACTTC.